This entry is about one TCR beta chain. From the germline J gene comes the end of the CDR3, since the read stops 3 residues before it. These data belong to a study of T cells in women clearing cervical HPV infection. The V and J ends lost 1 base and 0 bases respectively, with 7 bases between them. There are 15 residues in the CDR3. Germline V lookup: CDR1 SGHVS, CDR2 FNYEAQ. Data came from immunoSEQ multiplex PCR; TCRdb stores just in-frame clones and leaves some out. The listing records more than 30,000 clones. The chain uses TRBV7-6 and TRBJ1-3; D unresolved. This TCR came from a woman between 18 and 70 years old with a cervical HPV16 infection that either progressed to CIN3+ or cleared (not recorded which). What was sequenced was blood buffy coat. This chain's CDR3 is CASSLEAGSGNTIYF. The CDR3 DNA, read in part, is TGTGCCAGCAGCTTAGAAGCAGGCTCTGGAAACACC.